This record concerns one T cell receptor beta chain sequence. Its antigen is currently unknown. These data originate in a study of shared clonotypes between healthy human individuals. Study summary: Serving as donors were a couple of women and a few men, whose ages spanned 18 to 49. Overall study findings and caveats: Represented diversity (both genetic and exposure-history) was limited by the small number of donors. Clonotype sharing across several donors was observed for around 5.1% of naive CD4 clonotypes.

As originally analysed: Owing to the provision of junction-only sequences devoid of quality scores by immunoSEQ, filtering differed. Sequenced by immunoSEQ multiplex PCR; TCRdb stores in-frame clones only, minus some. V and J calls and clone size come straight from that table; D and trimming were deduced from the DNA. The sample shows roughly 2.2 million clones, approximately 95% of them seen only once. CDR1 GTSNPN and CDR2 SVGIG come from the germline V gene (reference sequence). V was pared by 4 bases and J by 0 bases, with 5 bases of the junction left unmatched. The CDR3 has 15 residues. Sequencing was carried out using naive CD4+ T cells from PBMCs. Indicated subset: CD45RA+ positively selected. The TCR was taken from a man between 18 and 35 years old in good health. Some clones in this sample may be carry-over from other donors' samples. The chain links TRBV30 to TRBJ1-4, with 7 bases aligning to TRBD1. This CDR3 reads CAWTTGQATNEKLFF. Written as DNA, the CDR3 is TGTGCCTGGACTACCGGACAGGCAACTAATGAAAAACTGTTTTTT.